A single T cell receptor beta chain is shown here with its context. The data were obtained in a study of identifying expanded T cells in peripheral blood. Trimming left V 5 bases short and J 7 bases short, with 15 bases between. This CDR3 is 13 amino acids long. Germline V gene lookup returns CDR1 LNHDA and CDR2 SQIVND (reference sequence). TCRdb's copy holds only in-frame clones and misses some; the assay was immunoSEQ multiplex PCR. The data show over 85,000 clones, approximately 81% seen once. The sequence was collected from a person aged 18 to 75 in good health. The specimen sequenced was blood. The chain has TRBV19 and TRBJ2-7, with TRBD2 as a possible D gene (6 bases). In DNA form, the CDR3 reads TGTGCCAGTAGTTTGGGCGGGGATGAGGAGCAGTACTTC. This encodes CASSLGGDEEQYF.